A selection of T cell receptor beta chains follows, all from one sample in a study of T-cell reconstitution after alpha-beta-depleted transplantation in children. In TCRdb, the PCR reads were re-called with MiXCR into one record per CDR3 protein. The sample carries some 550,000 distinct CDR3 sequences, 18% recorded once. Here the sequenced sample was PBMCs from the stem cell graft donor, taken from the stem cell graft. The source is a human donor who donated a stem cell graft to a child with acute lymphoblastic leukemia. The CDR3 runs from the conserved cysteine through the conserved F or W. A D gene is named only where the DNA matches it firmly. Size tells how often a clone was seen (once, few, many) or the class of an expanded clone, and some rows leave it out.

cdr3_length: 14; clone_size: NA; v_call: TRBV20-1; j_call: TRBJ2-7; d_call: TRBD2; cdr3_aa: CSAQFGLAGGKQYF; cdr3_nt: TGCAGTGCGCAATTCGGACTAGCGGGAGGGAAGCAGTACTTC
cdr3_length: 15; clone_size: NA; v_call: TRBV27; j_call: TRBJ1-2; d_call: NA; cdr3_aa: CASSLEEGGTYGYTF; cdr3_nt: TGTGCCAGCAGTTTAGAAGAAGGAGGGACCTATGGCTACACCTTC
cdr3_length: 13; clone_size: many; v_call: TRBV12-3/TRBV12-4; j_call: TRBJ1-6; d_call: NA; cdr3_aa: CASSRDYNSPLHF; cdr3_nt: TGTGCCAGCAGTCGGGACTATAATTCACCCCTCCACTTT
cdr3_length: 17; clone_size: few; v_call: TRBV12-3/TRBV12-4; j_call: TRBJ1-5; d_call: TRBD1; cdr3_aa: CASSLDRGPRAHQPQHF; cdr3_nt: TGTGCCAGCAGTTTAGACAGGGGGCCCCGGGCCCATCAGCCCCAGCATTTT
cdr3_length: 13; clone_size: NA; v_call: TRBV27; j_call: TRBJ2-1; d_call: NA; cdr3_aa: CASSSLRLIKQFF; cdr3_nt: TGTGCCAGCAGCTCATTAAGACTTATAAAGCAGTTCTTC
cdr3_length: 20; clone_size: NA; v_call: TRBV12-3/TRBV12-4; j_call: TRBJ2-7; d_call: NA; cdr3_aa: CASSWGAKISWDVSSYEQYF; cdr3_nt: TGTGCCAGCAGTTGGGGAGCGAAAATTAGTTGGGACGTGAGCTCCTACGAGCAGTACTTC
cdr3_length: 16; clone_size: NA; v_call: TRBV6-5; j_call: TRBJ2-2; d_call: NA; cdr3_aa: CASSYGAMRNTGELFF; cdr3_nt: TGTGCCAGCAGTTACGGGGCGATGAGGAACACCGGGGAGCTGTTTTTT
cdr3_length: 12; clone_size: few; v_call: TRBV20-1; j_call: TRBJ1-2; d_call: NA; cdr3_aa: CSASPVRYGYTF; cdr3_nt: TGCAGTGCTAGCCCGGTACGCTATGGCTACACCTTC
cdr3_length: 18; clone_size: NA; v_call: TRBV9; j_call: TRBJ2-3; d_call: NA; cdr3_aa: CASSAPAMGVAETDTRYF; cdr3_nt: TGTGCCAGCAGCGCTCCAGCAATGGGGGTGGCGGAGACAGATACGCGGTATTTT
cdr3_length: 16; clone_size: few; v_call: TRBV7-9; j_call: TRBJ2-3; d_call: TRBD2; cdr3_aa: CASSPVAGAFTDTQYF; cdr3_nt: TGTGCCAGCAGCCCTGTAGCGGGAGCCTTCACAGATACGCAGTATTTT
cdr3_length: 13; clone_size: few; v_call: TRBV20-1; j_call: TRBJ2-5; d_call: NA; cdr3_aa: CSAPPGYQETQYF; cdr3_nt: TGCAGTGCTCCTCCTGGGTACCAAGAGACCCAGTACTTC
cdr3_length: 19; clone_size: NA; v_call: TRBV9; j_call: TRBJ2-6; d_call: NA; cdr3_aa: CASSTSGASHLSGANVLTF; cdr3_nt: TGTGCCAGCAGCACCTCCGGGGCTAGCCACCTCTCTGGGGCCAACGTCCTGACTTTC
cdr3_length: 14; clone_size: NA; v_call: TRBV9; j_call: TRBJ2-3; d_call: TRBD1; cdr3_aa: CASSVQGAGDTQYF; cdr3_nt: TGTGCCAGCAGCGTACAGGGGGCGGGAGATACGCAGTATTTT
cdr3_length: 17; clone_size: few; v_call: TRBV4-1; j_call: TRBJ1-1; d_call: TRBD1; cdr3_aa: CASSLTGVGGINTEAFF; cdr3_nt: TGCGCCAGCAGCCTGACAGGGGTGGGGGGTATTAACACTGAAGCTTTCTTT
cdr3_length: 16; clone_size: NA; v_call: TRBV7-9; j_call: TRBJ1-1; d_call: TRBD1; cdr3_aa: CASSLWGTGDGTEAFF; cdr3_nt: TGTGCCAGCAGCTTATGGGGGACAGGGGATGGAACTGAAGCTTTCTTT
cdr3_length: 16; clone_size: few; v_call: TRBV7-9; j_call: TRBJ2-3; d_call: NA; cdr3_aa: CASRAPRLRDTDTQYF; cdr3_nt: TGTGCCAGCAGGGCCCCGCGACTCCGAGACACAGATACGCAGTATTTT
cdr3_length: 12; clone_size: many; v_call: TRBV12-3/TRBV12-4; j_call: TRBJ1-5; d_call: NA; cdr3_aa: CASSYSNQPQHF; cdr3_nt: TGTGCCAGCAGTTATAGCAATCAGCCCCAGCATTTT
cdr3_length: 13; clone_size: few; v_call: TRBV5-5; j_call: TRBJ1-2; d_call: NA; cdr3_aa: CASSEDKNYGYTF; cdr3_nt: TGTGCCAGCAGCGAGGACAAAAACTATGGCTACACCTTC
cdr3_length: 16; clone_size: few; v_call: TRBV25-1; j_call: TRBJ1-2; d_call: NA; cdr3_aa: CASSEPGGRLVPGYTF; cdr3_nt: TGTGCCAGCAGTGAACCGGGGGGGCGCCTTGTCCCTGGCTACACCTTC
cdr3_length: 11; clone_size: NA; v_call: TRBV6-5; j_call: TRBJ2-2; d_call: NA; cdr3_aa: CASSYIGELFF; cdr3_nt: TGTGCCAGCAGTTACATCGGGGAGCTGTTTTTT
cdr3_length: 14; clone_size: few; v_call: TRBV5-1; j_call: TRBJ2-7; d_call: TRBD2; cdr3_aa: CASSFTGLVAEQYF; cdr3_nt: TGCGCCAGCAGCTTTACGGGACTAGTTGCCGAGCAGTACTTC
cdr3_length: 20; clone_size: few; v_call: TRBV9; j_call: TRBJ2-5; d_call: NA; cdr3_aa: CASSSQAFTFERALQETQYF; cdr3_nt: TGTGCCAGCAGCTCACAAGCGTTCACATTCGAGCGGGCCCTACAAGAGACCCAGTACTTC
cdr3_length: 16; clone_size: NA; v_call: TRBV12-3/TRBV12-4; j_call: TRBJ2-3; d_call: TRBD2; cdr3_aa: CASSPPTSGTTDTQYF; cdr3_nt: TGTGCCAGCAGCCCACCTACTAGCGGGACGACAGATACGCAGTATTTT
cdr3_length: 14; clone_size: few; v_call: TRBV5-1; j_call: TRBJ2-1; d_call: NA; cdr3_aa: CASSSTGGDNEQFF; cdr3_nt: TGCGCCAGCAGTTCCACAGGGGGGGACAATGAGCAGTTCTTC
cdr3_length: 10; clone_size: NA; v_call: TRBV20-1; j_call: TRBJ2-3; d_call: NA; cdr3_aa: CSAEDDTQYF; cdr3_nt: TGCAGTGCCGAGGATGATACGCAGTATTTT
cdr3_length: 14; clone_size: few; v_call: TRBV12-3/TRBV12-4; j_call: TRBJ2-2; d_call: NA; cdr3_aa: CASSSPQLERELFF; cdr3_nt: TGTGCCAGCAGTTCCCCCCAGTTAGAGAGGGAGCTGTTTTTT
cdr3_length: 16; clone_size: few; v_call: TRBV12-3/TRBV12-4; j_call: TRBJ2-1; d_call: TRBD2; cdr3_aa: CASCCSGLVVYNEQFF; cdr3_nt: TGTGCCAGCTGCTGCTCAGGACTAGTGGTCTACAATGAGCAGTTCTTC
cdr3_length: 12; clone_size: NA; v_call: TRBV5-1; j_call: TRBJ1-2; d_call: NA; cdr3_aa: CASSSGEGGYTF; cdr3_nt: TGCGCCAGCTCCTCAGGGGAAGGCGGCTACACCTTC
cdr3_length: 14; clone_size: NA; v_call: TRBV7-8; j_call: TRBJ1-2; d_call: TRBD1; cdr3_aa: CASSFSDRNYGYTF; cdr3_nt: TGTGCCAGCAGCTTCTCGGACAGGAACTATGGCTACACCTTC
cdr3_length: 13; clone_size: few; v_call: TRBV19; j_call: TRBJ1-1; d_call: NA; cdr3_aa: CASSDGLNTEAFF; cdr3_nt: TGTGCCAGTAGTGACGGACTGAACACTGAAGCTTTCTTT
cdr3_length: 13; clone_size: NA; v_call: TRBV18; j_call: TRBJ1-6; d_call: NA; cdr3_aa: CASSPGTSSPLHF; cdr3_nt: TGTGCCAGCTCCCCCGGGACAAGTTCACCCCTCCACTTT
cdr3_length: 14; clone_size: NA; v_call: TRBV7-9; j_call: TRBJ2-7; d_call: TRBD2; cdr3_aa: CASSRLAGWYEQYF; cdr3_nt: TGTGCCAGCAGCCGACTAGCGGGCTGGTACGAGCAGTACTTC
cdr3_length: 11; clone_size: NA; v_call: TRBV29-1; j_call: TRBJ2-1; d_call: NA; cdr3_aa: CSVVYLNEQFF; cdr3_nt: TGCAGCGTTGTGTATCTCAATGAGCAGTTCTTC